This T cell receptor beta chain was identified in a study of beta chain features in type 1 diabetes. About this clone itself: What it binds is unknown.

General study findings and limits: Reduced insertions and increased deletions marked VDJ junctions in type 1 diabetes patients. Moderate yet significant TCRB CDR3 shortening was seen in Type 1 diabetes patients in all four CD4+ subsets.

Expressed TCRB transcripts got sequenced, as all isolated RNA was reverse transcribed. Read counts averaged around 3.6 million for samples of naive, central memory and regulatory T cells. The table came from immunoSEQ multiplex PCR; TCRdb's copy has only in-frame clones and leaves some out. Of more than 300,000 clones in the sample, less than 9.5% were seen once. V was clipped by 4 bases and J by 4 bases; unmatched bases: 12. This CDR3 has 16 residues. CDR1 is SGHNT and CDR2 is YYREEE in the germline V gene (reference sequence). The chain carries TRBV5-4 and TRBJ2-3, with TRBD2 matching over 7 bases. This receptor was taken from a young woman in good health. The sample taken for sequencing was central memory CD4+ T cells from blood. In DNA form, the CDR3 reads TGTGCCAGCAGCCCCGAGGGAGGGAGGGCCGCAGATACGCAGTATTTT. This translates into CASSPEGGRAADTQYF.